This T cell receptor (beta chain) originates from a study of identical twins. General study points: Cord blood beta clonotypes present at high abundance carried fewer insertions; no such pattern appeared in memory repertoires.

The V and J ends lost 7 bases and 2 bases respectively, with 17 bases between them. The CDR3 is made up of 15 amino acids. A single record per CDR3 protein comes from TCRdb applying MiXCR to the 5' RACE reads. The repertoire holds around 490,000 distinct CDR3 sequences, with under 25% as singletons. Of note for this clonotype: Its target is not known.

The sample was also reused in another study, on yellow fever vaccine responses in identical twins.

The gene calls are TRBV12-3 or TRBV12-4 and TRBJ1-2; unclear D gene. The sequencing input was CD4+ T cells sorted from blood. This receptor was taken from a woman aged 18-35 years in good health. CDR3 sequence reads: CASTQLGWENYGYTF. The CDR3 bases are TGTGCCAGCACCCAACTAGGGTGGGAAAACTATGGCTACACCTTC.